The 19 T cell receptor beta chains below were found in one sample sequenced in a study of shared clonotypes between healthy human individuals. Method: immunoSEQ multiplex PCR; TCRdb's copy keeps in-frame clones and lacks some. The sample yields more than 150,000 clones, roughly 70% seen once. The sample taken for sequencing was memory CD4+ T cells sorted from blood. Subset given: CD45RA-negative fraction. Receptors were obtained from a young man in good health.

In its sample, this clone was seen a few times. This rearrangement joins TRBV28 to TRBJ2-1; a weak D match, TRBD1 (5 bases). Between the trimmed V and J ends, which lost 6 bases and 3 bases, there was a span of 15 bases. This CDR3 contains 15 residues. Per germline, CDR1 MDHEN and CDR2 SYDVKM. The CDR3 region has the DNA TGTGCCAGCAGCGACCTTCAGGGAATCTACAATGAGCAGTTCTTC. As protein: CASSDLQGIYNEQFF.

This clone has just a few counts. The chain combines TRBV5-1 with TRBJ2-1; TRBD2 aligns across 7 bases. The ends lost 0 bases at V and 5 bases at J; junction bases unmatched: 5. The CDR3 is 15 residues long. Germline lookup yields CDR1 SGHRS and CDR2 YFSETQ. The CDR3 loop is CASSLVLAENNEQFF. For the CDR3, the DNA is TGCGCCAGCAGCTTGGTCCTAGCGGAGAACAATGAGCAGTTCTTC.

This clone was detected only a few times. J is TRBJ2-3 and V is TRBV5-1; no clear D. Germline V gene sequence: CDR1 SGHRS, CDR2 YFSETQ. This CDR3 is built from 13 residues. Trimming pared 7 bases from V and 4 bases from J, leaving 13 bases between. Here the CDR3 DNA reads TGCGCCAGCTCCCTTCTGAGCTCAGATACGCAGTATTTT. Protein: CASSLLSSDTQYF.

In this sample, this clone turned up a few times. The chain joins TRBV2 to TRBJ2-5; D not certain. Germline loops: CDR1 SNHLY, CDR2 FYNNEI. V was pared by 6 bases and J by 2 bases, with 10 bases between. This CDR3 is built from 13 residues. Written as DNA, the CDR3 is TGTGCCAGCAGCTCGGAGCGTCAAGAGACCCAGTACTTC. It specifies CASSSERQETQYF.

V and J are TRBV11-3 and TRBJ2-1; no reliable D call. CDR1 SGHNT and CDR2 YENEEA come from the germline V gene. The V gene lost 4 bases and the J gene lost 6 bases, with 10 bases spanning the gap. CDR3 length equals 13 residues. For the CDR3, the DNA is TGTGCCAGCAGCTCCTCCCGCGGCAATGAGCAGTTCTTC. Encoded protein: CASSSSRGNEQFF.

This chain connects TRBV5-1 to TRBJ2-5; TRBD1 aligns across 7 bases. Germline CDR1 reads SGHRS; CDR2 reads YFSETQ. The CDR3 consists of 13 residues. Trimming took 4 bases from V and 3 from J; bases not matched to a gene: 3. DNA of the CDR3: TGCGCCAGCAGCGTCGGGACAGAAGAGACCCAGTACTTC. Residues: CASSVGTEETQYF.

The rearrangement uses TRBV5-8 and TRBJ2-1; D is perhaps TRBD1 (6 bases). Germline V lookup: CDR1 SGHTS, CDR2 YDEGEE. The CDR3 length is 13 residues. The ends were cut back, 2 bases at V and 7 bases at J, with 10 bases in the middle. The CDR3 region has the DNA TGTGCCAGCAGCTTCCAGGGGCGGAATGAGCAGTTCTTC. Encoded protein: CASSFQGRNEQFF.

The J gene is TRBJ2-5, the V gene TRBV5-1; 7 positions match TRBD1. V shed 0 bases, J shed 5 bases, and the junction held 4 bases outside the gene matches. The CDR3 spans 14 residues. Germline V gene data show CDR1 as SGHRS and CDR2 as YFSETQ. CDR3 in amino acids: CASSLGQGVETQYF. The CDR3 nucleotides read TGCGCCAGCAGCTTGGGGCAGGGGGTCGAGACCCAGTACTTC.

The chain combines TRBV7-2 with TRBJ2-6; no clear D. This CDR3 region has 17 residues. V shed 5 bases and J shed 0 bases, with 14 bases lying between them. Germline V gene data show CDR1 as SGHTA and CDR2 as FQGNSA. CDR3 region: CASSTNSLASGANVLTF. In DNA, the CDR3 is TGTGCCAGCAGCACCAATAGTTTAGCCTCTGGGGCCAACGTCCTGACTTTC.

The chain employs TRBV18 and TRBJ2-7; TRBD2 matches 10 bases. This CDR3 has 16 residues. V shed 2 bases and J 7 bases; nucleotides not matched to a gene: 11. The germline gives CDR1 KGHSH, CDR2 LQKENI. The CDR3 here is CASSPSGLAGAREQYF. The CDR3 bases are TGTGCCAGCTCACCATCGGGGCTAGCGGGAGCGCGGGAGCAGTACTTC.

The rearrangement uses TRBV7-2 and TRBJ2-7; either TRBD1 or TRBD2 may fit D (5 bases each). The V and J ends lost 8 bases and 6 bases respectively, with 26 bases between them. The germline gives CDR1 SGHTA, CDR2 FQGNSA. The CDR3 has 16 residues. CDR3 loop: CASQAGLASDWGEQYF. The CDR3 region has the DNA TGTGCCAGCCAGGCAGGGCTAGCCTCCGACTGGGGCGAGCAGTACTTC. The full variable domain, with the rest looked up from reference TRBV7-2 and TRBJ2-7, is GAGVSQSPSNKVTEKGKDVELRCDPISGHTALYWYRQSLGQGLEFLIYFQGNSAPDKSGLPSDRFSAERTGGSVSTLTIQRTQQEDSAVYLCASQAGLASDWGEQYFGPGTRLTVT.

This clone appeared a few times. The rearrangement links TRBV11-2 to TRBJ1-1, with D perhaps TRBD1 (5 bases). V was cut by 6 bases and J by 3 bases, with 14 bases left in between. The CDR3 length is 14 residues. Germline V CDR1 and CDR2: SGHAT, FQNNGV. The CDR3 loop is CASSRGSVDTEAFF. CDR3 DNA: TGTGCCAGCAGTAGGGGTTCTGTGGACACTGAAGCTTTCTTT.

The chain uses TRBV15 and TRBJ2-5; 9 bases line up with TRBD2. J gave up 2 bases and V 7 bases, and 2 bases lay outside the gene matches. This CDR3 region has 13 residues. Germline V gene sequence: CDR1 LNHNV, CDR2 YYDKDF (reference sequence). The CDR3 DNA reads TGTGCCACCAAAGCGGGAGGACAAGAGACCCAGTACTTC. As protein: CATKAGGQETQYF.

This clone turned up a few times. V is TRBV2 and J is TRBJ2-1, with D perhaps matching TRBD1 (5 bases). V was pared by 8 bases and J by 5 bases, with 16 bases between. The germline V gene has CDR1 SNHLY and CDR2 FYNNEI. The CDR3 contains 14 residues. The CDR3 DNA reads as TGTGCCAGCCAAGGGGTCCGCCGAGACAATGAGCAGTTCTTC. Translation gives CASQGVRRDNEQFF.

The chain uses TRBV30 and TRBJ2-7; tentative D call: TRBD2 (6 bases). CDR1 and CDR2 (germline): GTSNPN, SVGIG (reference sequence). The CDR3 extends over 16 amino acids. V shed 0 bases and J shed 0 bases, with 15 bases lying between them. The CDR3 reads CAWSVLGLADSYEQYF. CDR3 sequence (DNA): TGTGCCTGGAGTGTACTTGGGTTAGCGGACTCCTACGAGCAGTACTTC.

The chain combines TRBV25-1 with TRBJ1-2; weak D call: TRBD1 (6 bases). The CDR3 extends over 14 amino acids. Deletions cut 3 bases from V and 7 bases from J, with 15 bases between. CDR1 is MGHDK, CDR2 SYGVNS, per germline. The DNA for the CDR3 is TGTGCCAGCAGTGAGCGGGGGGGCTGGGGTGGCTACACCTTC. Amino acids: CASSERGGWGGYTF.

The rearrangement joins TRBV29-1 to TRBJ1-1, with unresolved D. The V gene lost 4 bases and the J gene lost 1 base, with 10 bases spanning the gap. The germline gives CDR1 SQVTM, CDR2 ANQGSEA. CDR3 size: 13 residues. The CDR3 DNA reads TGCAGCGTTGTTCGTCTGGGGAACACTGAAGCTTTCTTT. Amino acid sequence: CSVVRLGNTEAFF.

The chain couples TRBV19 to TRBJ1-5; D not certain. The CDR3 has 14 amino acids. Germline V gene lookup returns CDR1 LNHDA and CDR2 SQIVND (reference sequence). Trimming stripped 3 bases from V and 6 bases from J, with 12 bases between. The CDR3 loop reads CASSMMGRRQPQHF. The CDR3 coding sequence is TGTGCCAGTAGTATGATGGGTAGGCGTCAGCCCCAGCATTTT.

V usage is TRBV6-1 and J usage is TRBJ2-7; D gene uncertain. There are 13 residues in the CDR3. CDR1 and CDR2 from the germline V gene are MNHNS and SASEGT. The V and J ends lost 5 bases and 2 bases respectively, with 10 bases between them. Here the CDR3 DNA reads TGTGCCAGCAGTAAGGAACGAACCTACGAGCAGTACTTC. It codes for CASSKERTYEQYF.